The sequence of this T cell receptor (beta chain) was determined in a study of T cells in Graves' hyperthyroidism and ophthalmopathy. The overall study: Prior to any treatment, at the point of initial diagnosis, peripheral blood was collected.

This clonotype was observed a few times. TCR beta CDR3 region amplification was performed from RNA transcripts. Carried out on the TCR CDR3, a first-round RT-PCR used the HTBI primer set. In TCRdb, the multiplex PCR reads were re-called with MiXCR into one record per CDR3 protein. Found here are roughly 700,000 distinct CDR3 sequences, around a third of them singletons; the top ten hold 30% to 40%. This CDR3 contains 15 residues. Germline loops: CDR1 KGHDR, CDR2 SFDVKD. V lost 11 bases and J lost 6; bases outside the gene matches: 17. Used for diagnoses were clinical symptoms, serum thyroxine and TRAb, thyroid ultrasound and orbital computed tomography.

The TCR sequence derives from a woman aged 40 to 50 with Graves' hyperthyroidism. The chain uses TRBV24-1 and TRBJ2-7, with TRBD2 identical over 8 bases. The sequencing sample was made of blood. CDR3 DNA: TGTGCCAGCAGCGAGACCGGGACTAGAGTCGGCGAGCAGTACTTC. This encodes CASSETGTRVGEQYF.